Presented here are 32 T cell receptor beta chains from one specimen sequenced in a study of metastatic and nonmetastatic thyroid tumors. All patients were untreated before thyroid surgery. MiXCR was used by TCRdb to re-call the PCR reads. The sample lists about 14,000 clones, approximately 3.9% seen once, with roughly 27% in the top ten. Material for sequencing was tumor tissue. Receptor source: a female donor with papillary thyroid cancer or a benign thyroid nodule (not recorded which). Some clones in this sample may be carry-over from other donors' samples.

This clone was seen a few times. The CDR3 spells CASTPQILHYEQYF. The CDR3 DNA reads as TGTGCCAGCACCCCACAAATCCTACATTACGAGCAGTACTTC. The V gene is TRBV6-2 or TRBV6-3, the J gene TRBJ2-7; D ambiguous. The V end lost 7 bases, the J end lost 4 bases, and 17 bases lay between the germline ends. The CDR3 has 14 amino acids. CDR1 and CDR2 from the germline V gene are MNHEY and SVGEGT.

In this sample, this clone turned up a few times. This chain joins TRBV6-1 and TRBJ2-3; 7 bases are shared with TRBD1. Germline V gene data show CDR1 as MNHNS and CDR2 as SASEGT. This CDR3 comprises 16 residues. Trimming at V came to 3 bases and at J to 1 base, leaving 7 bases not matched to a gene. CDR3: CASSDYSGGGTDTQYF. CDR3 bases: TGTGCCAGCAGTGATTACTCAGGGGGAGGCACAGATACGCAGTATTTT.

This clone was seen more than once but under ten times. For the CDR3, the DNA is TGCGCCAGCAGCCGGGGACAGCCCGGGGAGCTGTTTTTT. It codes for CASSRGQPGELFF. The chain links TRBV4-1 to TRBJ2-2; 7 bases fit TRBD1. Trimming removed 4 bases from V and 6 bases from J; junction bases left unmatched: 2. This CDR3 has 13 residues. CDR1 MGHRA and CDR2 YSYEKL come from the germline V gene.

The chain joins TRBV20-1 to TRBJ1-5, with unresolved D. Germline CDR1 and CDR2: DFQATT and SNEGSKA (reference sequence). Deletions cut 6 bases from V and 0 bases from J, with 24 bases between. This CDR3 region has 18 residues. In DNA form, the CDR3 reads TGCAGTGCCCAGAGGGTGGCGAGACACCAATATAGCAATCAGCCCCAGCATTTT. Its protein product is CSAQRVARHQYSNQPQHF.

This clone has only a few counts. This sample also contains other DNA sequences that code for the same CDR3. The chain employs TRBV6-1 and TRBJ1-1, with D possibly matching TRBD1 (5 bases). The CDR3 totals 13 residues. Germline V gene lookup returns CDR1 MNHNS and CDR2 SASEGT. Trimming took off 2 bases at V and 9 bases at J, with 13 bases between the two ends. CDR3 in amino acids: CASSELRRGKAFF. In nucleotides, the CDR3 is TGTGCCAGCAGTGAACTCCGCCGGGGGAAAGCTTTCTTT.

This clone was seen a few times. The chain has TRBV2 and TRBJ1-3, with D uncertain. The V gene lost 8 bases and the J gene lost 1 base, with 9 bases spanning the gap. The CDR3 is made up of 13 amino acids. Germline V gene sequence: CDR1 SNHLY, CDR2 FYNNEI. The CDR3 region has the DNA TGTGCCAGCCTCGGTAGATCTGGAAACACCATATATTTT. Protein: CASLGRSGNTIYF.

The chain combines TRBV5-1 with TRBJ2-2; no clear D. This CDR3 spans 16 amino acids. Looked up from germline, CDR1 is SGHRS and CDR2 is YFSETQ. V was shortened by 4 bases and J by 2 bases, with 15 bases between the two germline ends. CDR3 bases: TGCGCCAGCAGCCCCAGTGGGTGGCTAAACACCGGGGAGCTGTTTTTT. Translation gives CASSPSGWLNTGELFF.

V gene TRBV2 combines with J gene TRBJ2-3; 9 bases are shared with TRBD2. V was pared by 6 bases and J by 2 bases, with 9 bases of the junction left unmatched. The CDR3 covers 16 residues. In germline, CDR1 is SNHLY, CDR2 FYNNEI. Written as DNA, the CDR3 is TGTGCCAGCAGGGGCGGGCTAGCGGGGTACACAGATACGCAGTATTTT. As protein: CASRGGLAGYTDTQYF.

Note on this clone: At one end the junction does not follow the germline gene, possibly because of a read error. The gene calls are TRBV20-1 and TRBJ2-1, with D unclear. This CDR3 is 15 amino acids long. In germline, CDR1 is DFQATT, CDR2 SNEGSKA (reference sequence). The CDR3 DNA reads as TGCAGTGCCAGAGACGACCGGACCCAATACAATGAGCAGTTCTTC. This translates into CSARDDRTQYNEQFF.

By share of the sample, this clone is medium-sized. The chain is built from TRBV5-1 and TRBJ2-6; D ambiguous. This CDR3 spans 18 amino acids. Trimming left V 1 base short and J 2 bases short, with 16 bases between. The germline V gene has CDR1 SGHRS and CDR2 YFSETQ. CDR3 region: CASSLQVLSWTGANVLTF. The CDR3 DNA sequence: TGCGCCAGCAGCTTGCAGGTTCTGAGCTGGACTGGGGCCAACGTCCTGACTTTC.

This clone was seen a handful of times. The chain carries TRBV20-1 and TRBJ1-2; 9 bases fit TRBD1. In germline, CDR1 is DFQATT, CDR2 SNEGSKA (reference sequence). CDR3 length: 13 residues. J was trimmed by 8 bases and V by 3 bases; bases with no gene match: 7. The chain's CDR3 is CSASRDRVGGYTF. DNA for the CDR3: TGCAGTGCTAGCCGGGACAGGGTCGGAGGCTACACCTTC.

Only a few counts were recorded for this clone. This chain uses TRBV19 with TRBJ2-1, with 8 bases that match TRBD1. V shed 6 bases and J 0 bases; nucleotides not matched to a gene: 4. This CDR3 has 15 residues. Germline CDR1 reads LNHDA; CDR2 reads SQIVND (reference sequence). In nucleotides, the CDR3 is TGTGCCAGTAGGGAAACAGGGGGCTCCTACAATGAGCAGTTCTTC. The encoded protein is CASRETGGSYNEQFF.

This clone was detected ten times or more. This chain connects TRBV6-1 to TRBJ1-2; D possibly corresponds to TRBD1 (6 bases). The CDR3 has 15 residues. Trimming removed 4 bases from V and 7 bases from J, with 19 bases in between. Germline V gene sequence: CDR1 MNHNS, CDR2 SASEGT. In DNA form, the CDR3 reads TGTGCCAGCAGTGTTGGGTTGGAGGGGGTCGGTGGCTACACCTTC. It translates to CASSVGLEGVGGYTF.

Only a few counts were recorded for this clone. V gene TRBV27 combines with J gene TRBJ2-1; TRBD2 agrees at 12 bases. Germline values: CDR1 MNHEY, CDR2 SMNVEV (reference sequence). The V segment lost 5 bases and the J segment 9 bases; nucleotides outside the gene matches: 5. CDR3 length equals 14 residues. The CDR3 coding sequence is TGTGCCAGCAGTCCTTGGACTAGCGGGGTTGAGCAGTTCTTC. Translated, it gives CASSPWTSGVEQFF.

This clone was recorded a few times. The V and J genes are TRBV9 and TRBJ2-7, with 7 bases lining up with TRBD2. J was trimmed by 9 bases and V by 0 bases; bases with no gene match: 6. CDR1 SGDLS and CDR2 YYNGEE come from the germline V gene. The CDR3 has 13 amino acids. The CDR3 nucleotides are TGTGCCAGCAGCGTAGCTTCTGGGGGGGTGCAGTACTTC. The encoded protein is CASSVASGGVQYF.

This clone has more than one count but fewer than ten. The V call is TRBV27, the J call TRBJ1-1, with no clear D. V lost 3 bases and J 2 bases, leaving 7 bases between the germline ends. CDR3 length equals 13 residues. Per the germline V gene, CDR1 is MNHEY and CDR2 is SMNVEV (reference sequence). CDR3 region: CASSFMGNTEAFF. The CDR3 nucleotides are TGTGCCAGCAGTTTTATGGGAAACACTGAAGCTTTCTTT.

This clone has just a few counts. The chain recombines TRBV20-1 with TRBJ1-1; TRBD1 agrees at 7 bases. Germline V lookup: CDR1 DFQATT, CDR2 SNEGSKA (reference sequence). The V gene end was trimmed by 0 bases and the J gene end by 5 bases; junction bases not matched to a gene: 6. The CDR3 has 14 residues. The CDR3 is CSARDRRGWTEAFF. The CDR3 nucleotides are TGCAGTGCTAGAGATCGCAGGGGGTGGACTGAAGCTTTCTTT.

This clone occurred a few times. CDR3 amino acids: CSALDGLTRNEQFF. The CDR3 DNA sequence: TGCAGTGCTCTCGACGGGCTAACTAGGAATGAGCAGTTCTTC. The chain links TRBV20-1 to TRBJ2-1; TRBD2 is a possible D gene (5 bases). V was pared by 5 bases and J by 7 bases, with 18 bases between. Germline V gene sequence: CDR1 DFQATT, CDR2 SNEGSKA (reference sequence). The CDR3 loop spans 14 amino acids.

The chain uses TRBV27 and TRBJ2-3, with D unclear. Trimming cost V 5 bases and J 6 bases, with 12 bases left between them. In germline, CDR1 is MNHEY, CDR2 SMNVEV (reference sequence). The CDR3 consists of 13 residues. Here the CDR3 reads CASSPSYADTQYF. Written as DNA, the CDR3 is TGTGCCAGCAGTCCCTCCTATGCTGATACGCAGTATTTT.

This chain connects TRBV11-3 to TRBJ2-7, with 7 positions matching TRBD1. Germline V gene sequence: CDR1 SGHNT, CDR2 YENEEA. The CDR3 consists of 15 residues. J lost 0 bases, V lost 8 bases, and 10 bases had no gene match. CDR3 in DNA: TGTGCCAGCCGTGAGGGACAGCGGTTCTCCTACGAGCAGTACTTC. It translates to CASREGQRFSYEQYF.

This rearrangement joins TRBV5-1 to TRBJ2-1; TRBD1 matches 8 bases. The junction had 1 base not matched to a gene; V was cut back by 2 bases and J by 3 bases. The CDR3 loop spans 14 amino acids. Germline-derived CDR1 and CDR2 are SGHRS and YFSETQ. In nucleotides, the CDR3 is TGCGCCAGCAGCTTACAGGGGGACTACAATGAGCAGTTCTTC. It is translated as CASSLQGDYNEQFF.

In its sample, this clone was seen a few times. The V gene is TRBV27, the J gene TRBJ2-3; D is perhaps TRBD2 (5 bases). CDR1 and CDR2 (germline): MNHEY, SMNVEV (reference sequence). This CDR3 spans 18 amino acids. The V end lost 8 bases, the J end lost 0 bases, and 24 bases lay between the germline ends. The CDR3 DNA reads TGTGCCAGCTTACAGAGTCTAACGGCTAGGACTAGCACAGATACGCAGTATTTT. Translated: CASLQSLTARTSTDTQYF.

The chain couples TRBV19 to TRBJ1-5, with a weak D call TRBD1 (5 bases). CDR1 and CDR2 (germline): LNHDA, SQIVND (reference sequence). The CDR3 runs 16 residues. Trimming stripped 7 bases from V and 6 bases from J, with 22 bases between. The CDR3: CASTDTRAGHIQPQHF. Here the CDR3 DNA reads TGTGCCAGTACCGATACCCGTGCAGGACACATTCAGCCCCAGCATTTT.

This clone was seen a handful of times. The chain joins TRBV12-3 or TRBV12-4 to TRBJ2-3; 7 nucleotides match TRBD2. The CDR3 is 15 amino acids. The ends lost 2 bases at V and 3 bases at J; junction bases unmatched: 5. The CDR3 region has the DNA TGTGCCAGCAGTTTACTCGCGGGAGCGACAGATACGCAGTATTTT. It specifies CASSLLAGATDTQYF.

This rearrangement joins TRBV6-1 to TRBJ2-3; D ambiguous. The germline V and J ends were trimmed by 2 bases and 4 bases, with 10 bases remaining between them. The CDR3 covers 14 residues. The V gene's germline CDR1 is MNHNS and CDR2 SASEGT. DNA for the CDR3: TGTGCCAGCAGTGAACTGGGGTCCGCAGATACGCAGTATTTT. Its protein is CASSELGSADTQYF.

In DNA, the CDR3 is TGTGCCAGCAGCCTAGCGGGAGGGCCAGATACGCAGTATTTT. It specifies CASSLAGGPDTQYF. The chain uses TRBV6-4 and TRBJ2-3; 12 positions agree with TRBD2. Germline lookup yields CDR1 MRHNA and CDR2 SNTAGT. J gave up 4 bases and V 6 bases, and 2 bases lay outside the gene matches. This CDR3 is built from 14 residues.

V and J are TRBV6-1 and TRBJ2-3, with unresolved D. Trimming took off 2 bases at V and 2 bases at J, with 11 bases between the two ends. This CDR3 has 15 residues. Germline lookup yields CDR1 MNHNS and CDR2 SASEGT. Here the CDR3 reads CASSEHTGDTDTQYF. The DNA for the CDR3 is TGTGCCAGCAGTGAACACACTGGGGACACAGATACGCAGTATTTT.

The rearrangement joins TRBV9 to TRBJ2-1; TRBD2 agrees at 11 bases. Trimming removed 1 base from V and 9 bases from J; junction bases left unmatched: 6. The CDR3 extends over 15 amino acids. In germline, CDR1 is SGDLS, CDR2 YYNGEE. The CDR3 loop reads CASSVLGLAGREQFF. The CDR3 bases are TGTGCCAGCAGCGTACTAGGACTAGCGGGTCGTGAGCAGTTCTTC.

This clone was observed a handful of times. This sequence joins TRBV11-2 and TRBJ2-1; D is perhaps TRBD1 or TRBD2 (5 bases each). This CDR3 is 14 amino acids long. The ends were cut back, 6 bases at V and 0 bases at J, with 9 bases in the middle. CDR1 is SGHAT, CDR2 FQNNGV, per germline. The CDR3 sequence: CASRTRGSYNEQFF. The CDR3 bases are TGTGCCAGCAGAACGAGGGGCTCCTACAATGAGCAGTTCTTC.

The rearrangement joins TRBV28 to TRBJ1-2, with 7 bases that match TRBD1. The trim removed 5 bases at V and 5 bases at J, leaving 8 bases unmatched. Looked up from germline, CDR1 is MDHEN and CDR2 is SYDVKM. CDR3 size: 14 residues. CDR3 sequence: CASSPPGQLYGYTF. As DNA, the CDR3 is TGTGCCAGCAGTCCCCCGGGACAGCTGTATGGCTACACCTTC.

The chain employs TRBV30 and TRBJ1-6; TRBD1 might be the D (5 bases). The V end was cut by 7 bases, the J end by 7 bases, with 17 bases between. The CDR3 is made up of 14 amino acids. The germline CDR1 and CDR2 sequences are GTSNPN and SVGIG (reference sequence). CDR3 in DNA: TGTGCCTCCCGAGGGTGGGACTTGAATTCACCCCTCCACTTT. It encodes CASRGWDLNSPLHF.

This clone was seen more than once but under ten times. The J gene is TRBJ2-7, the V gene TRBV6-1, with 7 bases lining up with TRBD2. Trimming at V came to 1 base and at J to 3 bases, leaving 9 bases not matched to a gene. Germline V gene lookup returns CDR1 MNHNS and CDR2 SASEGT. The CDR3 is made up of 16 amino acids. CDR3 in amino acids: CASSEGGGWGDYEQYF. CDR3 DNA sequence: TGTGCCAGCAGTGAAGGGGGAGGGTGGGGTGACTACGAGCAGTACTTC.